Listed here is a single T cell receptor (beta chain). Its antigen is still unknown. The PCR had 60 Vbeta and 13 Jbeta primers. Authors' data handling: About 12 million shared chains were among the about 80 million unique TCR beta chains that a later analysis counted. Profiled with immunoSEQ multiplex PCR; TCRdb holds only in-frame clones, not every one. The D gene and trimming were derived from the DNA, and the V and J assignments and clone size from that table. Among roughly 80,000 clones listed, 75% to 85% were seen once. The data belong to a study of cytomegalovirus exposure and HLA in healthy donors. Study results and caveats: The study listed roughly 150 cytomegalovirus-associated TCR beta chains. In a later analysis, CMV-associated beta chains were mostly HLA-associated, it appeared. Being indistinguishable, some V segments were excluded, TRBV6-2 and TRBV6-3 among them.

The ends lost 0 bases at V and 3 bases at J; junction bases unmatched: 2. CDR3 size: 15 residues. The germline CDR1 and CDR2 sequences are SGHRS and YFSETQ. The source is a man in his forties or fifties in good health and CMV-seropositive. The sample was PBMCs. This chain links TRBV5-1 with TRBJ2-1; 8 nucleotides line up with TRBD2. The CDR3 spells CASSLAGGGYNEQFF. The CDR3 nucleotides read TGCGCCAGCAGCTTGGCGGGGGGGGGCTACAATGAGCAGTTCTTC.